This TCR beta chain was profiled in a study of identical twins. All donors were healthy Caucasians. The CDR3 loop spans 16 amino acids. This clonotype came up many times. One entry per CDR3 protein, called by TCRdb with MiXCR from the 5' RACE reads. The table has hundreds of thousands of distinct CDR3 sequences, roughly 7.1% seen once. This sample was shared with a second study, whose subject was yellow fever vaccine responses in identical twins.

The chain combines TRBV21-1 with TRBJ2-3; no DNA check was done on the table's D call, TRBD2. TRBV21-1 is a pseudogene segment. The sample taken for sequencing was PBMCs. The TCR comes from a woman aged 18-35 years in good health. Here the CDR3 reads CASSPRLAVILDTQYF. The CDR3 DNA reads TGTGCCAGCAGCCCGCGACTAGCGGTCATCTTGGATACGCAGTATTTT.